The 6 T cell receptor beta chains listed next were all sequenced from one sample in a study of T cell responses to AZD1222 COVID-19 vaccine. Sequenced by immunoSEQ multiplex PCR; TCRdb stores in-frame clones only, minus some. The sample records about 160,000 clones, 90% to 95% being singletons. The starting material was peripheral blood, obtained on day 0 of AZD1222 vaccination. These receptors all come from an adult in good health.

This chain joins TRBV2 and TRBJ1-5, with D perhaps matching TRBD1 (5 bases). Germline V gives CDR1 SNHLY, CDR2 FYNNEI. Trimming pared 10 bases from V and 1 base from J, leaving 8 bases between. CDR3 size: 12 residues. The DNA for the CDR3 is TGTGCCACGGGGGAAAGCAATCAGCCCCAGCATTTT. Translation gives CATGESNQPQHF. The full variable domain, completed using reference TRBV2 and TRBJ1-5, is EPEVTQTPSHQVTQMGQEVILRCVPISNHLYFYWYRQILGQKVEFLVSFYNNEISEKSEIFDDQFSVERPDGSNFTLKIRSTKLEDSAMYFCATGESNQPQHFGDGTRLSIL.

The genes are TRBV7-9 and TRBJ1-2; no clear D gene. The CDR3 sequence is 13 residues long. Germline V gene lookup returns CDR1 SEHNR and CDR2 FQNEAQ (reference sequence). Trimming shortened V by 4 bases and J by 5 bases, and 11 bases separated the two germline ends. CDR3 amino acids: CASSSARWYGYTF. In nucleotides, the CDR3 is TGTGCCAGCAGCTCGGCGCGGTGGTATGGCTACACCTTC. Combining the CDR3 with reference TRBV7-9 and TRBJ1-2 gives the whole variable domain DTGVSQNPRHKITKRGQNVTFRCDPISEHNRLYWYRQTLGQGPEFLTYFQNEAQLEKSRLLSDRFSAERPKGSFSTLEIQRTEQGDSAMYLCASSSARWYGYTFGSGTRLTVV.

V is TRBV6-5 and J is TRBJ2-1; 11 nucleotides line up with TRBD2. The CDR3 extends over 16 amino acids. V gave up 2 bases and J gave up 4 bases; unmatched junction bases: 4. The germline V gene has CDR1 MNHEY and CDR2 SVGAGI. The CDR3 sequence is CASSYAGTSGYNEQFF. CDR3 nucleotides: TGTGCCAGCAGTTACGCCGGGACTAGCGGATACAATGAGCAGTTCTTC.

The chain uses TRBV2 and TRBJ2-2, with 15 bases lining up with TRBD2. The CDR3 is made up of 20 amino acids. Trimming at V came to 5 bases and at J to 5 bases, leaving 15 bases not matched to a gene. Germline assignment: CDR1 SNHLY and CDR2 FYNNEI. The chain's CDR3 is CASSWPGLAGGSAETGELFF. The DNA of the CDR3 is TGTGCCAGCAGTTGGCCGGGACTAGCGGGAGGTTCTGCGGAGACCGGGGAGCTGTTTTTT.

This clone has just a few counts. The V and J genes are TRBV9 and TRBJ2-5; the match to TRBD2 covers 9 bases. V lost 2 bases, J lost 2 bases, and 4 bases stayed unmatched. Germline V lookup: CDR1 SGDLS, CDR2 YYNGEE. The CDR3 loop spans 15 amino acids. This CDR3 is CASSVRGGGQETQYF. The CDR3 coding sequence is TGTGCCAGCAGCGTCCGCGGGGGGGGACAAGAGACCCAGTACTTC.

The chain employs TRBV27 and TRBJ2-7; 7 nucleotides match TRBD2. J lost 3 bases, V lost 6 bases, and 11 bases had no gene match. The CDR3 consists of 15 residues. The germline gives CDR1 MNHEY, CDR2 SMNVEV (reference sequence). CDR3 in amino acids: CASRRTPSSGYEQYV. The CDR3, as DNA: TGTGCCAGCAGACGCACTCCATCTAGCGGCTACGAGCAGTACGTC.